The clone carrying this T cell receptor (beta chain) was seen only a few times. Antigen specificity is unknown. This clone may be a read error of a much larger clone one base away. With 3 bases removed from V and 4 bases from J, the gap between germline ends came to 18 bases. This CDR3 contains 16 residues. Germline assignment: CDR1 SGHRS and CDR2 YFSETQ. This sample stems from a study of post-analysis software for immune sequencing data. Study-level points and caveats: Patients carried roughly 5 TRBV segments more frequently than controls did, and TRBV5-6, TRBV5-1 and TRBV20-1 were among them. People with multiple sclerosis had a significantly lower normalized Chao1 diversity than controls did. Batch-mates among the samples co-clustered strongly by F measure.

Sequencing libraries made from TCR beta cDNA carried unique molecular identifiers. About 460,000 cDNA molecules were obtained from roughly 0.93 to 9.6 million T cells. Using its own MiXCR run on the PCR reads, TCRdb lists one record per CDR3 protein. This table holds about 210,000 distinct CDR3 sequences, 29% found once. The sample consisted of blood. This receptor was taken from a girl aged 2-17 years with multiple sclerosis. The V gene is TRBV5-1, the J gene TRBJ2-3; perhaps TRBD2 as D (6 bases). CDR3 region: CASSSSGEQAADTQYF. The CDR3 DNA reads as TGCGCCAGCAGCTCCTCGGGGGAGCAGGCGGCAGATACGCAGTATTTT.